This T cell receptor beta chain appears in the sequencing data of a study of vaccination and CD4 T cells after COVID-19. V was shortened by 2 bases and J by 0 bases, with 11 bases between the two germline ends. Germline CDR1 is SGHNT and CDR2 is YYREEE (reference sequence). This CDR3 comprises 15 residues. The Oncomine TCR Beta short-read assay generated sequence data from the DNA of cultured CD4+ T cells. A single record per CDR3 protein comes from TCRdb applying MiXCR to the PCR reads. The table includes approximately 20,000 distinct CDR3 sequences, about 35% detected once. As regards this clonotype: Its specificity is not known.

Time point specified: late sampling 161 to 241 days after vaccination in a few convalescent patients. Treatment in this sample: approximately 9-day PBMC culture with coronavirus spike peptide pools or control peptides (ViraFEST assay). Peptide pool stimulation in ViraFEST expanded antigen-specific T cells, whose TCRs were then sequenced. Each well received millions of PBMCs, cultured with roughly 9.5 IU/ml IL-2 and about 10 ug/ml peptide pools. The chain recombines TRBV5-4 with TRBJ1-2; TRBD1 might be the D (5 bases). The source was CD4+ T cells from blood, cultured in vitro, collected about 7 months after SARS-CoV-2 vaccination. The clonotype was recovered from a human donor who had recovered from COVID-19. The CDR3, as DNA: TGTGCCAGCAGCTTTGGGACGGTCGCTAACTATGGCTACACCTTC. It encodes CASSFGTVANYGYTF.